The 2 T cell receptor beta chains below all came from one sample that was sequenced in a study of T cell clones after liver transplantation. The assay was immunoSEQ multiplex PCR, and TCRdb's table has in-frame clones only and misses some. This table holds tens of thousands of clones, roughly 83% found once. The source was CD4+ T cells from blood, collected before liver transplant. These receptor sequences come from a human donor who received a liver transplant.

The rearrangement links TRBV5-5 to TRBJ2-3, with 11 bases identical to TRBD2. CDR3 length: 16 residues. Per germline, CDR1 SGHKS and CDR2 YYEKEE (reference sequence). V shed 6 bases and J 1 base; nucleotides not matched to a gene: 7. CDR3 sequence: CASNLGTSGGTDTQYF. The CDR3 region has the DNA TGTGCCAGCAACCTGGGGACTAGCGGAGGCACAGATACGCAGTATTTT.

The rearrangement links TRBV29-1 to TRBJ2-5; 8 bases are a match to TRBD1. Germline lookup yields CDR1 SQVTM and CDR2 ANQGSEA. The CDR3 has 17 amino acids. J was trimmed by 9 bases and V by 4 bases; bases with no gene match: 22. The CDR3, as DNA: TGCAGCGTTGGCGCAGGGGGCGCGTATATGAAGCAAGGGGCCCAGTACTTC. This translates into CSVGAGGAYMKQGAQYF.